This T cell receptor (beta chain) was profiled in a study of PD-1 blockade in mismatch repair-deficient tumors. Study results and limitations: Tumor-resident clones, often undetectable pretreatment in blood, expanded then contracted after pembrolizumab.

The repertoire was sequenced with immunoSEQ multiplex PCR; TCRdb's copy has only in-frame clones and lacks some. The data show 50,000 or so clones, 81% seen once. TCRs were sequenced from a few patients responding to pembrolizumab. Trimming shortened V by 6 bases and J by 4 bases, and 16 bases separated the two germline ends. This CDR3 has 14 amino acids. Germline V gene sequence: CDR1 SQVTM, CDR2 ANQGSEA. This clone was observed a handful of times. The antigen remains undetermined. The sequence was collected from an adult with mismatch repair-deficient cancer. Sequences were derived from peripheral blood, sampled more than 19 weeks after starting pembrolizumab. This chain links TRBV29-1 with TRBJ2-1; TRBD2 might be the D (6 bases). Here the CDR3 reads CSVYSGTLYNEQFF. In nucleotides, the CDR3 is TGCAGCGTATACTCCGGGACTTTATACAATGAGCAGTTCTTC.